The 18 T cell receptor beta chains below were found in one sample sequenced in a study of shared clonotypes between healthy human individuals. Libraries were prepared by immunoSEQ multiplex PCR; TCRdb keeps only in-frame clonotypes and omits some of them. The sample includes approximately 710,000 clones, around 91% of them seen just once. Material: memory CD8+ T cells from PBMCs. The subset here: CD45RO+ cells pooled with CCR7-negative TemRA cells. These receptors came from a man aged 18-30 years in good health. Some clones in this sample may be carry-over from other donors' samples.

This clone showed up just once. V gene TRBV7-9 combines with J gene TRBJ2-4, with a tentative D call TRBD1 (5 bases). The CDR3 consists of 15 residues. V was trimmed by 6 bases and J by 1 base, leaving 13 bases between them. Germline CDR1 SEHNR, CDR2 FQNEAQ (reference sequence). This CDR3 reads CASSTRVGAKNIQYF. The CDR3 nucleotides are TGTGCCAGCAGTACCAGGGTAGGGGCCAAAAACATTCAGTACTTC.

The chain recombines TRBV9 with TRBJ1-2; D is possibly TRBD1 (5 bases). V was shortened by 0 bases and J by 4 bases, with 19 bases between the two germline ends. The CDR3 is made up of 17 amino acids. Germline values: CDR1 SGDLS, CDR2 YYNGEE. As DNA, the CDR3 is TGTGCCAGCAGCGTAGGGGTAAGGGGAGGAGGGGTCTATGGCTACACCTTC. It specifies CASSVGVRGGGVYGYTF.

The chain is built from TRBV13 and TRBJ2-6, with 11 positions matching TRBD2. This CDR3 spans 19 amino acids. Trimming cost V 6 bases and J 4 bases; bases outside gene matches: 14. Germline CDR1 PRHDT, CDR2 FYEKMQ (reference sequence). This CDR3 reads CASSLTSGALGQGANVLTF. In nucleotides, the CDR3 is TGTGCCAGCAGTCTGACTAGCGGGGCCCTAGGGCAAGGGGCCAACGTCCTGACTTTC.

This clone was observed a handful of times. V and J are TRBV6-4 and TRBJ2-1; 9 nucleotides line up with TRBD1. Germline V gene lookup returns CDR1 MRHNA and CDR2 SNTAGT. Germline trimming cut 0 bases from V and 8 bases from J; bases unmatched to any gene: 8. This CDR3 is 16 amino acids long. CDR3 sequence (DNA): TGTGCCAGCAGTGACTCGATGACAGGGGGGTATGATGAGCAGTTCTTC. This translates into CASSDSMTGGYDEQFF.

The gene calls are TRBV2 and TRBJ2-2; 12 nucleotides agree with TRBD1. Germline assignment: CDR1 SNHLY and CDR2 FYNNEI. V lost 5 bases, J lost 4 bases, and 11 bases stayed unmatched. CDR3 length: 18 amino acids. The CDR3 loop is CASSSPGQGARVTGELFF. As DNA, the CDR3 is TGTGCCAGCAGTTCCCCGGGACAGGGGGCGCGCGTCACCGGGGAGCTGTTTTTT.

The chain carries TRBV5-4 and TRBJ2-7; the D gene is possibly TRBD1 (7 bases). The germline V and J ends were trimmed by 4 bases and 2 bases, with 19 bases remaining between them. Germline V gives CDR1 SGHNT, CDR2 YYREEE (reference sequence). This CDR3 region has 16 residues. The chain's CDR3 is CASSGTGEARPYEQYF. DNA for the CDR3: TGTGCCAGCAGCGGAACAGGGGAGGCTAGGCCCTACGAGCAGTACTTC. Complete variable domain (other parts from reference TRBV5-4 and TRBJ2-7): ETGVTQSPTHLIKTRGQQVTLRCSSQSGHNTVSWYQQALGQGPQFIFQYYREEENGRGNFPPRFSGLQFPNYSSELNVNALELDDSALYLCASSGTGEARPYEQYFGPGTRLTVT.

The DNA of the CDR3 is TGTGCCAGCAGTTACAGGGGGCACACTGAAGCTTTCTTT. As protein: CASSYRGHTEAFF. The chain combines TRBV27 with TRBJ1-1, with 9 positions matching TRBD1. The V gene end was trimmed by 4 bases and the J gene end by 3 bases; junction bases not matched to a gene: 0. CDR3 size: 13 residues. Germline lookup yields CDR1 MNHEY and CDR2 SMNVEV (reference sequence).

The chain employs TRBV27 and TRBJ2-2; perhaps TRBD1 as D (5 bases). Germline CDR1 and CDR2: MNHEY and SMNVEV (reference sequence). The CDR3 spans 15 residues. The V end lost 5 bases, the J end lost 5 bases, and 15 bases lay between the germline ends. CDR3 nucleotide sequence: TGTGCCAGCAGTCTAAGGGGTGGTCTTACCGGGGAGCTGTTTTTT. Translated: CASSLRGGLTGELFF.

In its sample, this clone was seen once. The rearrangement uses TRBV30 and TRBJ2-5; tentative D call: TRBD2 (5 bases). V lost 2 bases and J lost 1, with 17 bases in between. Germline loops: CDR1 GTSNPN, CDR2 SVGIG (reference sequence). The CDR3 consists of 16 residues. CDR3 sequence reads: CAWSSPIGVSQETQYF. The CDR3 DNA reads as TGTGCCTGGAGTTCACCTATCGGGGTTTCCCAAGAGACCCAGTACTTC.

The chain couples TRBV7-9 to TRBJ2-2, with D perhaps TRBD2 (6 bases). CDR1 is SEHNR and CDR2 is FQNEAQ in the germline V gene (reference sequence). V lost 1 base to trimming and J lost 7 bases, with 13 bases between them. The CDR3 consists of 15 residues. For the CDR3, the DNA is TGTGCCAGCAGCTTAGTTCTGGGACTCCACGGGGAGCTGTTTTTT. Translating gives CASSLVLGLHGELFF.

The chain joins TRBV27 to TRBJ1-3; TRBD1 matches 7 bases. Germline V gene data show CDR1 as MNHEY and CDR2 as SMNVEV (reference sequence). This CDR3 has 16 amino acids. The J segment lost 4 bases and the V segment lost 6 bases, leaving 12 bases of the junction unmatched. CDR3 coding DNA: TGTGCCAGCAGGACACTAAGGGGGCAGAGAGGAAACACCATATATTTT. Encoded protein: CASRTLRGQRGNTIYF.

J is TRBJ2-2 and V is TRBV28; 8 nucleotides align to TRBD1. Germline CDR1 reads MDHEN; CDR2 reads SYDVKM. V lost 1 base to trimming and J lost 5 bases; unmatched junction nucleotides: 12. This CDR3 has 18 amino acids. CDR3 residues: CASSLSGDRTWGTGELFF. The CDR3 DNA follows: TGTGCCAGCAGTTTATCTGGGGACAGGACCTGGGGGACCGGGGAGCTGTTTTTT.

This clone was seen a handful of times. This chain links TRBV7-2 with TRBJ1-1; 7 bases agree with TRBD1. After removal of 3 bases from V and 2 bases from J, the junction contained 3 bases not matched to a gene. The CDR3 is made up of 14 amino acids. The germline CDR1 and CDR2 sequences are SGHTA and FQGNSA. CDR3 amino acids: CASSFHRGNTEAFF. In DNA form, the CDR3 reads TGTGCCAGCAGCTTCCACAGGGGCAACACTGAAGCTTTCTTT.

The V gene is TRBV27, the J gene TRBJ2-7; 7 positions match TRBD2. The CDR3 has 15 residues. CDR1 MNHEY and CDR2 SMNVEV come from the germline V gene (reference sequence). V lost 5 bases and J lost 1; bases outside the gene matches: 8. The CDR3 DNA reads as TGTGCCAGCAGTCCGCCGACTAGCTCTTCCTACGAGCAGTACTTC. It encodes CASSPPTSSSYEQYF.

V usage is TRBV5-1 and J usage is TRBJ1-2; 7 bases match TRBD1. This CDR3 has 12 amino acids. The V gene end was trimmed by 4 bases and the J gene end by 8 bases; junction bases not matched to a gene: 5. Germline CDR1 reads SGHRS; CDR2 reads YFSETQ. The CDR3: CASSEGARGYTF. CDR3 DNA: TGCGCCAGCAGCGAGGGGGCGCGGGGCTACACCTTC.

J is TRBJ2-3 and V is TRBV6-1, with 7 bases lining up with TRBD2. CDR1 MNHNS and CDR2 SASEGT come from the germline V gene. This CDR3 contains 18 residues. V shed 3 bases, J shed 1 base, and the junction held 13 bases outside the gene matches. The CDR3 DNA sequence: TGTGCCAGCAGTGAGGGAGCGGGGTGGGAGCCCCGCACAGATACGCAGTATTTT. Its protein product is CASSEGAGWEPRTDTQYF.

The CDR3 sequence is CASSPRWIWETQYF. CDR3 DNA: TGTGCCAGCAGCCCAAGATGGATATGGGAGACCCAGTACTTC. The rearrangement uses TRBV27 and TRBJ2-5; no firm D call. CDR3 length: 14 amino acids. Germline V CDR1 and CDR2: MNHEY, SMNVEV (reference sequence). Trimming pared 6 bases from V and 5 bases from J, leaving 16 bases between.

The chain couples TRBV7-7 to TRBJ1-1, with D unclear. V was clipped by 1 base and J by 2 bases, with 5 bases between them. Germline V CDR1 and CDR2: SSHAT, FNYEAQ (reference sequence). CDR3 length equals 13 residues. The CDR3 sequence is CASSLGANTEAFF. The CDR3 nucleotides are TGTGCCAGCAGCTTAGGGGCCAACACTGAAGCTTTCTTT.